These 13 T cell receptor beta chains originate from one sample sequenced in a study of blood T cell repertoires in COVID-19 (dated by TCRdb to the early 2020s). Library construction relied on the immunoSEQ multiplex PCR assay. TCRdb mirrors the immuneACCESS table, restricted to in-frame sequences. Some clones are absent from its copies; in checked studies, under half trace to an unresolved V gene, and the reason for the others is unknown. This sample gives about 98,000 clones in total; roughly four fifths of them show up just once. The top ten clones comprise 9.5% to 10% of the sample. The sample comprised peripheral blood. These receptors were taken from a man between 40 and 49 years old with active or convalescent COVID-19.

In its sample, this clone was seen once. The rearrangement joins TRBV5-5 to TRBJ1-3, with 10 bases lining up with TRBD1. The V gene end was trimmed by 3 bases and the J gene end by 6 bases; junction bases not matched to a gene: 9. Germline values: CDR1 SGHKS, CDR2 YYEKEE (reference sequence). The CDR3 length is 16 residues. CDR3 nucleotides: TGTGCCAGCAGCTACTCAGACAGGGGGCGGGAAAACACCATATATTTT. Amino acids: CASSYSDRGRENTIYF.

The chain employs TRBV5-1 and TRBJ1-1; unclear D gene. Germline lookup yields CDR1 SGHRS and CDR2 YFSETQ. There are 14 residues in the CDR3. V was clipped by 7 bases and J by 1 base, with 14 bases between them. The CDR3 region has the DNA TGCGCCAGCGCCATTCTTACAGCGAACACTGAAGCTTTCTTT. It codes for CASAILTANTEAFF.

This clone was detected a few times. This chain joins TRBV6-2 or TRBV6-3 and TRBJ1-1; D call uncertain. This CDR3 has 14 residues. V lost 1 base and J 3 bases, leaving 9 bases between the germline ends. Germline V gene data show CDR1 as MNHEY and CDR2 as SVGEGT. This chain's CDR3 is CASSYLHGDTEAFF. In DNA form, the CDR3 reads TGTGCCAGCAGTTACTTACACGGGGACACTGAAGCTTTCTTT.

V is TRBV5-6 and J is TRBJ1-2; D is perhaps TRBD1 (5 bases). V was shortened by 5 bases and J by 2 bases, with 22 bases between the two germline ends. The CDR3 is made up of 17 amino acids. Germline-derived CDR1 and CDR2 are SGHDT and YYEEEE. CDR3 nucleotide sequence: TGTGCCAGCAGGCGCCGATTTAAACAGGAGAACAACTATGGCTACACCTTC. This sequence encodes CASRRRFKQENNYGYTF.

This sequence joins TRBV18 and TRBJ1-1, with 7 bases identical to TRBD1. Germline values: CDR1 KGHSH, CDR2 LQKENI. The CDR3 is 12 residues long. J gave up 10 bases and V 0 bases, and 2 bases lay outside the gene matches. This chain's CDR3 is CASSPPTGRAFF. The CDR3 nucleotides are TGTGCCAGCTCACCACCGACAGGGCGAGCTTTCTTT.

This sequence joins TRBV5-1 and TRBJ2-1, with TRBD1 identical over 12 bases. Per germline, CDR1 SGHRS and CDR2 YFSETQ. V lost 0 bases to trimming and J lost 9 bases; unmatched junction nucleotides: 7. The CDR3 is 16 amino acids. CDR3 in DNA: TGCGCCAGCAGCTTGGCCTCGGGACAGGGGGCGGGTGAGCAGTTCTTC. Translated: CASSLASGQGAGEQFF.

The chain carries TRBV6-5 and TRBJ1-2; the match to TRBD1 covers 7 bases. The CDR3 spans 13 residues. From germline, CDR1 is MNHEY and CDR2 SVGAGI. Trimming took 1 base from V and 12 from J; bases not matched to a gene: 8. This CDR3 is CASSYLGQTGHTF. DNA for the CDR3: TGTGCCAGCAGTTACTTGGGACAGACGGGGCACACCTTC.

V is TRBV7-9 and J is TRBJ1-2; the D is unclear. V was cut by 7 bases and J by 2 bases, with 17 bases left in between. The germline CDR1 and CDR2 sequences are SEHNR and FQNEAQ (reference sequence). This CDR3 comprises 15 residues. The CDR3 here is CASTGYPDKNYGYTF. The DNA of the CDR3 is TGTGCCAGCACCGGATACCCAGACAAAAACTATGGCTACACCTTC.

The chain uses TRBV7-9 and TRBJ2-5; a possible D gene is TRBD2 (5 bases). There are 13 residues in the CDR3. V lost 4 bases, J lost 5 bases, and 11 bases lay in between. Germline CDR1 SEHNR, CDR2 FQNEAQ (reference sequence). The CDR3 reads CASSYGPGETQYF. The CDR3 bases are TGTGCCAGCAGCTACGGACCGGGGGAGACCCAGTACTTC.

This clone has more than one count but fewer than ten. The chain employs TRBV27 and TRBJ1-5, with 8 bases fitting TRBD1. Trimming cost V 6 bases and J 0 bases; bases outside gene matches: 4. Per the germline V gene, CDR1 is MNHEY and CDR2 is SMNVEV (reference sequence). This CDR3 spans 15 amino acids. CDR3 residues: CASRTGEYSNQPQHF. Here the CDR3 DNA reads TGTGCCAGCAGGACAGGGGAATATAGCAATCAGCCCCAGCATTTT.

The CDR3 spells CASSVYGLGGTQYF. The CDR3 nucleotides are TGTGCCAGCAGCGTATACGGACTCGGAGGTACGCAGTATTTT. The rearrangement uses TRBV9 and TRBJ2-3, with D perhaps matching TRBD2 (5 bases). This CDR3 is 14 amino acids long. Trimming stripped 1 base from V and 8 bases from J, with 14 bases between. CDR1 and CDR2 from the germline V gene are SGDLS and YYNGEE.

The chain uses TRBV7-2 and TRBJ1-1; TRBD1 agrees at 7 bases. This CDR3 spans 15 amino acids. V was clipped by 5 bases and J by 1 base; unmatched bases: 7. Germline-derived CDR1 and CDR2 are SGHTA and FQGNSA. The CDR3 DNA reads as TGTGCCAGCAGCCAGGCGGACAGGAGGAACACTGAAGCTTTCTTT. Amino acid sequence: CASSQADRRNTEAFF.

This chain joins TRBV19 and TRBJ2-7; D gene ambiguous. CDR3 size: 14 residues. The germline V and J ends were trimmed by 3 bases and 4 bases, with 13 bases remaining between them. Germline lookup yields CDR1 LNHDA and CDR2 SQIVND (reference sequence). CDR3 region: CASSMSGLEYEQYF. For the CDR3, the DNA is TGTGCCAGTAGTATGTCAGGCCTTGAGTACGAGCAGTACTTC.